Listed below are T cell receptor beta chains from one sample, sequenced in a study of blood T cell repertoires in COVID-19. Produced via immunoSEQ multiplex PCR; TCRdb's table is partial and in-frame only. The sample consists of 160,000 or so clones, around 81% of them appearing once. Source material: PBMCs or T cells enriched from blood (not recorded which). The receptors stem from a man aged 35 to 55 who had recovered from COVID-19. CDR3s include the opening cysteine and the closing phenylalanine or tryptophan. Each record gives: D gene, V gene, CDR3 protein. A D gene is named only where the DNA matches it firmly.

- TRBV28 CASSQDSFYGYTF
TRBD2 TRBV24-1 CATSDPAGGEETQYF
TRBD1 TRBV15 CATSRASRGLEQPQHF
- TRBV29-1 CSVTQIGGASTDTQYF
TRBD2 TRBV7-3 CASSFSASGETQYF
TRBD1 TRBV19 CASSIDLNEGAGPYNEQFF
TRBD2 TRBV3-1/TRBV3-2 CASSHLLAGGLNEQFF
TRBD1 TRBV6-5 CASRIGQGAGEQYF
TRBD1 TRBV3-1/TRBV3-2 CASSQDRGTAYLMNTEAFF
TRBD2 TRBV2 CASKEGLAGDEQFF
TRBD1 TRBV7-3 CASSSGQVNTEAFF
- TRBV3-1/TRBV3-2 CASSLSSVLDTYGYTF
- TRBV11-2 CASSLDPQAGYEQYF
- TRBV6-5 CASSSQGTTNEKLFF
- TRBV19 CKTMSTGNTEAFF
- TRBV3-1/TRBV3-2 CASSRRPDSLYGYTF
- TRBV9 CASSKEGGGYTF
TRBD2 TRBV5-1 CASALLWTSGSNEQFF
TRBD1 TRBV5-1 CASSFQGQGARDTQYF
- TRBV11-2 CASSLGIGGSGNTIYF
- TRBV9 CASSLGTENTGELFF
- TRBV6-2/TRBV6-3 CASSGASTDKAKNIQYF
- TRBV5-4 CASSFESGLSSYEQYF
TRBD1 TRBV3-1/TRBV3-2 CASSQDWTGGNQPQHF
- TRBV12-3/TRBV12-4 CASRRAQETQYF
TRBD1 TRBV5-1 CASSLETGNYGYTF
- TRBV5-1 CASQGGSGRNEKLFF